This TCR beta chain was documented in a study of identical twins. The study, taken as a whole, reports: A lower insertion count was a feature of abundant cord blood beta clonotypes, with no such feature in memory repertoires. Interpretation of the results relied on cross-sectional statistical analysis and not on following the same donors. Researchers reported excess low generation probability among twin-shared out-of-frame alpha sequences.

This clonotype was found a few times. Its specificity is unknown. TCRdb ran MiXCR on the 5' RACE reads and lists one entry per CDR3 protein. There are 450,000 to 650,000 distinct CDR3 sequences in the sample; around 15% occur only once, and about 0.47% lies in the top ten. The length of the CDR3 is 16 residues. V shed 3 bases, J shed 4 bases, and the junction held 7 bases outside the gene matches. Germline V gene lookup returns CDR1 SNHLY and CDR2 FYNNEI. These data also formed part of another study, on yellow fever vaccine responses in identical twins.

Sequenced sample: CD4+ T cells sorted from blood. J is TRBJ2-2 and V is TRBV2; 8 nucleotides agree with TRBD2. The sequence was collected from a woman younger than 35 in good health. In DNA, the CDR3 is TGTGCCAGCAGTGACGTTGCAGCGGGGGTCACCGGGGAGCTGTTTTTT. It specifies CASSDVAAGVTGELFF.